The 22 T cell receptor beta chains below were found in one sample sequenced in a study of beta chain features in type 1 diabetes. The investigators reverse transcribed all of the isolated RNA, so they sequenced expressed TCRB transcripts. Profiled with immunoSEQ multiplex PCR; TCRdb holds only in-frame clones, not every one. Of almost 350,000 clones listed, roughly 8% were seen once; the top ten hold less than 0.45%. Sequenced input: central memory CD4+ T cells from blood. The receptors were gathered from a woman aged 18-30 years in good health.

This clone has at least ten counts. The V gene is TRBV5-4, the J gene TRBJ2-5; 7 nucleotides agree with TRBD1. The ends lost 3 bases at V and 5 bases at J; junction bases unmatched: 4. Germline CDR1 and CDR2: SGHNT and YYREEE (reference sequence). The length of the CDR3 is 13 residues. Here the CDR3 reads CASSSNRGETQYF. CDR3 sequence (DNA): TGTGCCAGCAGCTCAAACAGGGGTGAGACCCAGTACTTC.

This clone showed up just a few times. The CDR3 sequence: CASEPVVMPGELFF. The CDR3 DNA sequence: TGTGCCAGCGAGCCGGTAGTGATGCCCGGGGAGCTGTTTTTT. The chain carries TRBV7-2 and TRBJ2-2; no reliable D call. CDR3 length equals 14 residues. The V and J ends lost 8 bases and 6 bases respectively, with 16 bases between them. The germline CDR1 and CDR2 sequences are SGHTA and FQGNSA.

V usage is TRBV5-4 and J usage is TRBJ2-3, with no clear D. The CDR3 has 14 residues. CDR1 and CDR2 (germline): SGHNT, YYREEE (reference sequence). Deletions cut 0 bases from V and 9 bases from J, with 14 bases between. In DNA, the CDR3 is TGTGCCAGCAGCTTGGCCGGAACAGCGAAGACGCAGTATTTT. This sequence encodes CASSLAGTAKTQYF.

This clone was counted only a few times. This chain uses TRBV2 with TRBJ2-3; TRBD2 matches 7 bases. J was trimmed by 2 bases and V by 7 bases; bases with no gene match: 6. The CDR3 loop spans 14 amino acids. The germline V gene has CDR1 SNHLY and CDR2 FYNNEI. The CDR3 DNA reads TGTGCCAGCAAGGAGCGGGAAATCACAGATACGCAGTATTTT. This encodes CASKEREITDTQYF. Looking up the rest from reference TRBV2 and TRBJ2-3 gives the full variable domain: EPEVTQTPSHQVTQMGQEVILRCVPISNHLYFYWYRQILGQKVEFLVSFYNNEISEKSEIFDDQFSVERPDGSNFTLKIRSTKLEDSAMYFCASKEREITDTQYFGPGTRLTVL.

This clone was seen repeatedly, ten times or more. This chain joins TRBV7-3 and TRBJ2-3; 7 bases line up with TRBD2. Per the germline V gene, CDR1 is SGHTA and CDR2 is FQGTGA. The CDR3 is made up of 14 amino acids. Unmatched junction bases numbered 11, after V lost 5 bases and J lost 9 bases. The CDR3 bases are TGTGCCAGCAGCCCTGGACTAGGGGCGGGAACGCAGTATTTT. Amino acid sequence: CASSPGLGAGTQYF.

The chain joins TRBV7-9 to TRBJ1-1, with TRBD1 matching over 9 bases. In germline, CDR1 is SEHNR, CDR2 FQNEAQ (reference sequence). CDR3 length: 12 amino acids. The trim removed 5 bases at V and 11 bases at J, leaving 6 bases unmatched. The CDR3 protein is CASSPGDRVAFF. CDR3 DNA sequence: TGTGCCAGCAGCCCGGGGGACAGGGTGGCTTTCTTT. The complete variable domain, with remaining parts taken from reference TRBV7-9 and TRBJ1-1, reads DTGVSQNPRHKITKRGQNVTFRCDPISEHNRLYWYRQTLGQGPEFLTYFQNEAQLEKSRLLSDRFSAERPKGSFSTLEIQRTEQGDSAMYLCASSPGDRVAFFGQGTRLTVV.

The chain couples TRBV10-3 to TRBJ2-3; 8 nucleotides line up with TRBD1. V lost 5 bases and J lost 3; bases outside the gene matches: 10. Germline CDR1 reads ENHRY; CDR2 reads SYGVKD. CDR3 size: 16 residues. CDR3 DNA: TGTGCCATCAGTAATCCGGACAGGGCGTCGACAGATACGCAGTATTTT. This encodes CAISNPDRASTDTQYF.

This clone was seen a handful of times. The CDR3 bases are TGTGCCAGCAGTGAATATCGGCTAGCGGAGTACAATGAGCAGTTCTTC. This translates into CASSEYRLAEYNEQFF. The chain uses TRBV25-1 and TRBJ2-1; 7 bases align to TRBD2. Trimming removed 0 bases from V and 4 bases from J; junction bases left unmatched: 6. CDR3 length: 16 residues. The germline CDR1 and CDR2 sequences are MGHDK and SYGVNS.

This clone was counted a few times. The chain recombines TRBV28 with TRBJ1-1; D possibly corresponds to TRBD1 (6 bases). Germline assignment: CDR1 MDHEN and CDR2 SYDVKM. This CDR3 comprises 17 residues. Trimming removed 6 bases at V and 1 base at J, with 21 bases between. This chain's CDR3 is CASSLPGTSRRNTEAFF. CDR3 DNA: TGTGCCAGCAGCCTCCCCGGGACAAGCAGGCGGAACACTGAAGCTTTCTTT.

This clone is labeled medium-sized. The CDR3, as DNA: TGTGCCAGCAGACCGACTAGCTTCGACATTCAGTACTTC. Its protein product is CASRPTSFDIQYF. J is TRBJ2-4 and V is TRBV7-2, with TRBD2 matching over 7 bases. The CDR3 consists of 13 residues. CDR1 is SGHTA and CDR2 is FQGNSA in the germline V gene. Losses at the gene ends were 6 bases for V and 8 bases for J; bases not matched to a gene: 7.

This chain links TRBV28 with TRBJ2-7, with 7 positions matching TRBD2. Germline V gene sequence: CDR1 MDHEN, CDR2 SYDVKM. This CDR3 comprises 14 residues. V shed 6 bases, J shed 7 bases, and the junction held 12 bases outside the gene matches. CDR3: CASSPPGLSGEQYF. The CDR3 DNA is TGTGCCAGCAGCCCCCCGGGACTATCGGGGGAGCAGTACTTC.

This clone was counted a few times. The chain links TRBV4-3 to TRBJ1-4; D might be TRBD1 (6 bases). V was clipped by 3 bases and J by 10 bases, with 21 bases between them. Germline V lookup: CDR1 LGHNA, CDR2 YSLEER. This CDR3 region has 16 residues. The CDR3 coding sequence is TGCGCCAGCAGCCACCAACAGGGTGTCGGGAGAGGAAAACTGTTTTTT. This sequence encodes CASSHQQGVGRGKLFF.

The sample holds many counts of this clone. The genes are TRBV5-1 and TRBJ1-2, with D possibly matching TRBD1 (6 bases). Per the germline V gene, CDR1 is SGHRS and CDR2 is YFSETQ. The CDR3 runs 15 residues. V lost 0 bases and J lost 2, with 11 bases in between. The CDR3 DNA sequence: TGCGCCAGCAGCTTGGGGACAGCTCTCAACTATGGCTACACCTTC. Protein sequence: CASSLGTALNYGYTF.

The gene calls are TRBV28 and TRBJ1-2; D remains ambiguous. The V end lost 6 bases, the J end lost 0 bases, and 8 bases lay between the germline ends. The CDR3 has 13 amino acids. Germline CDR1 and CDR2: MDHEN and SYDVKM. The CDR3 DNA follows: TGTGCCAGCAGAAACACAGCTAACTATGGCTACACCTTC. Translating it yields CASRNTANYGYTF.

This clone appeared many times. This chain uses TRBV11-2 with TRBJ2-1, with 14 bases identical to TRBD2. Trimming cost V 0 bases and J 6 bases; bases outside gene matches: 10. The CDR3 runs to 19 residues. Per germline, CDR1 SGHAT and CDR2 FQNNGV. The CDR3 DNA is TGTGCCAGCAGCTTAGATCAACGGGTGGGACTAGCGGGAGCCAATGAGCAGTTCTTC. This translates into CASSLDQRVGLAGANEQFF.

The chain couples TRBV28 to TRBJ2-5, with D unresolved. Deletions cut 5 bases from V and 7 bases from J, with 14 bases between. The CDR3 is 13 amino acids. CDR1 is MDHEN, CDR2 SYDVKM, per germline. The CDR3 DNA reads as TGTGCCAGCAGTCACCCGCACCTGGGGACCCAGTACTTC. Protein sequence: CASSHPHLGTQYF.

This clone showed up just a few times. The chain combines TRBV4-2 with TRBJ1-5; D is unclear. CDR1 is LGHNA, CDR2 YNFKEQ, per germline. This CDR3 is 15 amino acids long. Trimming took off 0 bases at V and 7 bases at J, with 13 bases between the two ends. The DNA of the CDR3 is TGTGCCAGCAGCCAAGATCGGCAGGCCTTCCAGCCCCAGCATTTT. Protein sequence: CASSQDRQAFQPQHF.

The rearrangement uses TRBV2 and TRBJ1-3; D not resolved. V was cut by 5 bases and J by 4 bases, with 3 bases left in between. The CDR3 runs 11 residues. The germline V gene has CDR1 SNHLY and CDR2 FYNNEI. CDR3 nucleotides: TGTGCCAGCAGTTACGGAAACACCATATATTTT. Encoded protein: CASSYGNTIYF.

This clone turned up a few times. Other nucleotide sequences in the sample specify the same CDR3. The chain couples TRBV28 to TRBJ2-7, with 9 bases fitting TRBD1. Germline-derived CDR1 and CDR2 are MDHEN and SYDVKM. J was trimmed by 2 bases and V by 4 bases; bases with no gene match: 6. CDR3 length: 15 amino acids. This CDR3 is CASSSPGQGTYEQYF. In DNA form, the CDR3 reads TGTGCCAGCAGTTCACCGGGACAGGGAACCTACGAGCAGTACTTC. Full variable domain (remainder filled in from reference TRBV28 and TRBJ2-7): DVKVTQSSRYLVKRTGEKVFLECVQDMDHENMFWYRQDPGLGLRLIYFSYDVKMKEKGDIPEGYSVSREKKERFSLILESASTNQTSMYLCASSSPGQGTYEQYFGPGTRLTVT.

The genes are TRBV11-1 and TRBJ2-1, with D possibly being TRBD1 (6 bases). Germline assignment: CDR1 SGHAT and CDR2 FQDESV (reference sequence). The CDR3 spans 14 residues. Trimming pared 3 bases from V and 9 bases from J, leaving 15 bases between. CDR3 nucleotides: TGTGCCAGCAGCTTGGGTCAGGGGTGGTTTGAGCAGTTCTTC. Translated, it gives CASSLGQGWFEQFF.

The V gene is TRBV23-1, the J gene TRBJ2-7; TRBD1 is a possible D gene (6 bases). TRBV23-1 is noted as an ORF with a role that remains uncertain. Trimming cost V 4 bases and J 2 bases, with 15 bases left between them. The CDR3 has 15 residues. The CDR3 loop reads CASSRLRQEPYEQYF. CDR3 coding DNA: TGCGCCAGCAGTCGCCTCAGACAGGAGCCCTACGAGCAGTACTTC.

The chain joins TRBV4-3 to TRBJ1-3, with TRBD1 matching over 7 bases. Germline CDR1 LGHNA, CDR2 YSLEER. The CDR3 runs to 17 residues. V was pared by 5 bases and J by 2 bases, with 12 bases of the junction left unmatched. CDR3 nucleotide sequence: TGCGCCAGCAGCGTCTTCCCCGCGACAGGGACTGGAAACACCATATATTTT. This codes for CASSVFPATGTGNTIYF.